The clone carrying this T cell receptor beta chain came up a few times. The antigen is unknown. These data are taken from a study of blood T cells in healthy people across ages. On the study more broadly: Through template switching, about one barcoded beta molecule was captured per two T cells, as measured in model experiments. Study-level points and caveats: The unsorted PBMCs prevented any conclusive comparison of naive versus antigen-experienced cells.

CDR1 is SGHDT, CDR2 YYEEEE, per germline. V gave up 6 bases and J gave up 3 bases; unmatched junction bases: 8. The CDR3 extends over 15 amino acids. Total RNA was extracted at no less than 6 micrograms per sample. A second about 7 to 12 cycle PCR used barcoded and J-beta primers. Each cDNA molecule was tagged by a template-switch adaptor that had 12 random nucleotides. MiXCR, run by TCRdb on the 5' RACE reads, gives a single entry per CDR3 protein. The data show hundreds of thousands of distinct CDR3 sequences, approximately 21% seen once. Sequencing was done on a sample of blood. The genes are TRBV5-6 and TRBJ2-1; 8 bases match TRBD2. This TCR derives from an older man in good health. The CDR3 sequence is CASTERAGDYNEQFF. The CDR3 DNA reads TGTGCCAGCACTGAGCGAGCGGGAGACTACAATGAGCAGTTCTTC.